Described below is a single TCR beta chain sequence and its context. This sample was taken from a study of coeliac disease. Data came from immunoSEQ multiplex PCR; TCRdb stores just in-frame clones and leaves some out. In the table there are some 1,700 clones, 73% of which are singletons. Sequencing was performed on lymphocytes from the gut lamina propria. This receptor was obtained from a human donor without celiac disease.

DNA for the CDR3: TGTGCCAGTAGTAACCGACAGGACTTCTCTGGAAACACCATATATTTT. It encodes CASSNRQDFSGNTIYF. The rearrangement joins TRBV19 to TRBJ1-3; possibly TRBD1 for D (6 bases). The CDR3 runs 16 residues. V was trimmed by 4 bases and J by 0 bases, leaving 13 bases between them. Germline CDR1 reads LNHDA; CDR2 reads SQIVND (reference sequence). The whole variable domain, filled in from reference TRBV19 and TRBJ1-3, reads DGGITQSPKYLFRKEGQNVTLSCEQNLNHDAMYWYRQDPGQGLRLIYYSQIVNDFQKGDIAEGYSVSREKKESFPLTVTSAQKNPTAFYLCASSNRQDFSGNTIYFGEGSWLTVV.